This TCR beta chain appears in the sequencing data of a study of OX40 agonist ivuxolimab in advanced cancers. Study summary: Ivuxolimab was administered intravenously to patients at 0.01 to 10 mg/kg every 2 weeks. Every patient in dose escalation had hepatocellular carcinoma, melanoma, renal cell or head and neck cancer. General study findings and limits: Circulating CD4+ and CD8+ T cells showed clonal expansion by week 6 at 0.1 to 3.0 mg/kg.

Measured with immunoSEQ multiplex PCR; TCRdb has only the in-frame clones, and not every one. The sample consists of 75,000 to 95,000 clones, roughly nine tenths of them appearing once. The V segment lost 1 base and the J segment 5 bases; nucleotides outside the gene matches: 18. CDR1 is SGHDT, CDR2 YYEEEE, per germline. The CDR3 runs 19 residues. A note on this clone: Its antigen is unidentified.

Source: CD4+ or CD8+ T cells sorted from blood, taken in a trial of the OX40 agonist ivuxolimab. V is TRBV5-6 and J is TRBJ2-5; TRBD2 matches 9 bases. This sequence originates from an adult with an advanced solid tumor such as melanoma, head and neck, liver or kidney cancer. CDR3 coding DNA: TGTGCCAGCAGCTTGTATGGTGCTAGCGGGGTAGGATCTTCGGAGACCCAGTACTTC. It yields the protein CASSLYGASGVGSSETQYF.